The next 26 T cell receptor beta chains were all read from a single sample in a study of T cells in Graves' hyperthyroidism and ophthalmopathy. Amplified regions were TCR beta CDR3 sequences from RNA transcripts. The TCR CDR3 was amplified in a first-round RT-PCR using the HTBI primer set. TCRdb analysed the multiplex PCR reads with MiXCR anew, one entry per CDR3 protein. The sample lists around 540,000 distinct CDR3 sequences; about 45% were seen once. Sequenced input: peripheral blood or thyroid tissue (not recorded which). The receptor set was obtained from a woman aged 18 to 35 with Graves' hyperthyroidism.

The chain combines TRBV5-1 with TRBJ2-7, with D hard to call. There are 15 residues in the CDR3. Germline assignment: CDR1 SGHRS and CDR2 YFSETQ. V lost 0 bases, J lost 0 bases, and 10 bases lay in between. The CDR3 nucleotides are TGCGCCAGCAGCTTGGAGGGCCAGAGCTCCTACGAGCAGTACTTC. This gives the protein CASSLEGQSSYEQYF.

This chain joins TRBV9 and TRBJ2-5; D not resolved. V lost 0 bases and J lost 3, with 15 bases in between. Germline V lookup: CDR1 SGDLS, CDR2 YYNGEE. CDR3 length: 16 amino acids. As DNA, the CDR3 is TGTGCCAGCAGCGTAGAGTTTGCCGGCAGAAAAGAGACCCAGTACTTC. Protein: CASSVEFAGRKETQYF.

The gene calls are TRBV7-2 and TRBJ2-7, with 10 positions matching TRBD2. J gave up 3 bases and V 0 bases, and 5 bases lay outside the gene matches. Germline V CDR1 and CDR2: SGHTA, FQGNSA. This CDR3 region has 16 residues. The chain's CDR3 is CASSLAPSGSHYEQYF. The CDR3 DNA is TGTGCCAGCAGCTTAGCGCCTAGCGGGAGCCACTACGAGCAGTACTTC.

J is TRBJ1-1 and V is TRBV19, with 8 nucleotides matching TRBD1. This CDR3 is built from 15 residues. From germline, CDR1 is LNHDA and CDR2 SQIVND (reference sequence). V was pared by 3 bases and J by 2 bases, with 5 bases of the junction left unmatched. In nucleotides, the CDR3 is TGTGCCAGTAGTATGGACAGGGAAATAAACACTGAAGCTTTCTTT. The encoded protein is CASSMDREINTEAFF.

The gene calls are TRBV2 and TRBJ2-5; the D is unclear. Gene TRBJ2-1 matches the end of the DNA better, so the J call may be wrong. This CDR3 is built from 13 residues. CDR1 is SNHLY, CDR2 FYNNEI, per germline. The CDR3: CASRSDRHNEQFF. DNA of the CDR3: TGTGCCAGCAGGAGCGACCGCCACAATGAGCAGTTCTTC.

This clonotype came up once. The V gene is TRBV29-1, the J gene TRBJ1-1, with 7 bases fitting TRBD1. CDR1 is SQVTM and CDR2 is ANQGSEA in the germline V gene. The CDR3 runs to 11 residues. V shed 7 bases and J 10 bases; nucleotides not matched to a gene: 9. The CDR3 spells CSAWTGSRAFF. The CDR3 DNA reads as TGCAGCGCCTGGACAGGCTCGAGAGCTTTCTTT.

In the case of this clonotype: Given a much more abundant clone one base away, this may be a read error. The V and J genes are TRBV29-1 and TRBJ1-2; D is undetermined. The CDR3 is made up of 15 amino acids. CDR1 SQVTM and CDR2 ANQGSEA come from the germline V gene. The CDR3, as DNA: TGCGGCGTTGAAGAGGGCCTCAGTGCTAACTATGGCTACACCTTC. This sequence encodes CGVEEGLSANYGYTF.

This chain connects TRBV20-1 to TRBJ2-5; 13 bases are a match to TRBD2. In germline, CDR1 is DFQATT, CDR2 SNEGSKA (reference sequence). There are 15 residues in the CDR3. Trimming at V came to 2 bases and at J to 9 bases, leaving 9 bases not matched to a gene. The CDR3 sequence: CSARPGTSGIEAQYF. The DNA of the CDR3 is TGCAGTGCTAGACCAGGGACTAGCGGGATTGAGGCCCAGTACTTC.

Only a few counts were recorded for this clonotype. The rearrangement uses TRBV29-1 and TRBJ1-2; D is possibly TRBD1 (5 bases). In germline, CDR1 is SQVTM, CDR2 ANQGSEA. The CDR3 runs to 14 residues. Trimming removed 7 bases at V and 0 bases at J, with 15 bases between. The CDR3 DNA reads as TGCAGCGGGACAATGACAGACACTAACTATGGCTACACCTTC. It is translated as CSGTMTDTNYGYTF.

This clonotype was detected only a few times. Mismatch with germline at one junction end may stem from a read error. V is TRBV10-3 and J is TRBJ1-2, with D perhaps TRBD1 (6 bases). This CDR3 comprises 14 residues. Germline-derived CDR1 and CDR2 are ENHRY and SYGVKD. CDR3 region: CASSVRGSVYGYTF. CDR3 DNA: TGTGCCAGCAGTGTAAGGGGGAGCGTCTATGGCTACACCTTC.

CDR3 region: CASSPLQYVGEPQHF. The DNA for the CDR3 is TGTGCCAGCTCACCACTTCAATATGTAGGGGAGCCCCAGCATTTT. The rearrangement joins TRBV18 to TRBJ1-5, with D tentatively TRBD1 (5 bases). The CDR3 runs 15 residues. In germline, CDR1 is KGHSH, CDR2 LQKENI. Trimming stripped 1 base from V and 8 bases from J, with 15 bases between.

The V and J genes are TRBV7-2 and TRBJ1-1; a possible D gene is TRBD1 (5 bases). CDR1 and CDR2 (germline): SGHTA, FQGNSA. V lost 5 bases, J lost 0 bases, and 22 bases lay in between. The length of the CDR3 is 18 residues. In DNA, the CDR3 is TGTGCCAGCAGCCCGGGGGAGGACGGTTACTTCATGAACACTGAAGCTTTCTTT. It encodes CASSPGEDGYFMNTEAFF.

In its sample, this clonotype was seen a few times. The chain joins TRBV7-2 to TRBJ1-2; a possible D gene is TRBD1 (6 bases). Trimming took 6 bases from V and 1 from J, leaving 12 bases between them. The CDR3 contains 14 residues. Germline values: CDR1 SGHTA, CDR2 FQGNSA. CDR3 coding DNA: TGTGCCAGCAGACCTGGGGGCGATAACTATGGCTACACCTTC. Its protein is CASRPGGDNYGYTF.

To note about this clonotype: A much bigger clone sits one base away, suggesting this may be a read error. This chain uses TRBV29-1 with TRBJ1-2; D remains unclear. CDR3 size: 11 residues. CDR1 and CDR2 from the germline V gene are SQVTM and ANQGSEA. The CDR3 nucleotides are TGCAGCGTTGACAGCTACTATGGCCACACCTTC. Its translation is CSVDSYYGHTF. Full variable domain (rest looked up from reference TRBV29-1 and TRBJ1-2): SAVISQKPSRDICQRGTSLTIQCQVDSQVTMMFWYRQQPGQSLTLIATANQGSEATYESGFVIDKFPISRPNLTFSTLTVSNMSPEDSSIYLCSVDSYYGHTFGSGTRLTVV.

About this clonotype itself: A much larger clone differs from this one at a single base, so this may be a read error. The genes are TRBV7-2 and TRBJ2-5; possible D gene TRBD1, 6 bases. CDR1 SGHTA and CDR2 FQGNSA come from the germline V gene. V was cut by 0 bases and J by 3 bases, with 17 bases left in between. This CDR3 region has 17 residues. This CDR3 is CASSLAVRTRDKETQYF. CDR3 sequence (DNA): TGTGCCAGCAGCTTAGCGGTGCGGACAAGGGACAAAGAGACCCAGTACTTC.

This chain joins TRBV5-1 and TRBJ1-5; D gene uncertain. There are 14 residues in the CDR3. Germline CDR1 reads SGHRS; CDR2 reads YFSETQ. Trimming shortened V by 3 bases and J by 3 bases, and 10 bases separated the two germline ends. The CDR3 bases are TGCGCCAGCAGCTCGGGCGGACTCAATCAGCCCCAGCATTTT. This encodes CASSSGGLNQPQHF.

This clonotype was observed at least ten times. Here the CDR3 reads CASSSRDRLTF. Written as DNA, the CDR3 is TGTGCCAGCAGTTCTCGGGACAGACTAACCTTC. V usage is TRBV12-3 or TRBV12-4 and J usage is TRBJ1-2; 7 nucleotides agree with TRBD1. CDR3 size: 11 residues. The V segment lost 4 bases and the J segment 14 bases; nucleotides outside the gene matches: 7.

This clonotype was observed a few times. This chain uses TRBV19 with TRBJ1-5; weak D call: TRBD1 (5 bases). Per the germline V gene, CDR1 is LNHDA and CDR2 is SQIVND (reference sequence). This CDR3 has 14 residues. Trimming shortened V by 2 bases and J by 2 bases, and 7 bases separated the two germline ends. CDR3 DNA: TGTGCCAGTAGTATAACAGGCCGCAATCAGCCCCAGCATTTT. This encodes CASSITGRNQPQHF.

At least ten counts were recorded for this clonotype. V gene TRBV15 combines with J gene TRBJ1-1; D remains unclear. Between the trimmed V and J ends, which lost 3 bases and 10 bases, there was a span of 12 bases. The CDR3 extends over 12 amino acids. Germline CDR1 reads LNHNV; CDR2 reads YYDKDF (reference sequence). CDR3 amino acids: CATSSVIYGAFF. DNA for the CDR3: TGTGCCACCAGCAGCGTTATCTATGGAGCTTTCTTT.

The chain couples TRBV20-1 to TRBJ2-5, with 7 bases matching TRBD1. Unmatched junction bases numbered 10, after V lost 3 bases and J lost 9 bases. The CDR3 covers 13 residues. Germline V gives CDR1 DFQATT, CDR2 SNEGSKA (reference sequence). CDR3 coding DNA: TGCAGTGCTAGCTCCCAGGGGGTTCAGCCCCAGTACTTC. This codes for CSASSQGVQPQYF.

CDR3 protein: CASSTGTPNKDGYTF. DNA of the CDR3: TGTGCCAGCAGCACGGGGACACCAAACAAAGATGGCTACACCTTC. The chain employs TRBV9 and TRBJ1-2; D might be TRBD1 (6 bases). This CDR3 comprises 15 residues. Trimming removed 4 bases from V and 6 bases from J, with 19 bases in between. Germline CDR1 SGDLS, CDR2 YYNGEE.

About this clonotype itself: An end of the junction differs from the germline gene, which may be a read error. The chain is built from TRBV24-1 and TRBJ1-1; TRBD1 is a possible D gene (5 bases). This CDR3 has 15 amino acids. Germline CDR1 and CDR2: KGHDR and SFDVKD. The CDR3 sequence: CASSQPGRMNTEAFF. Here the CDR3 DNA reads TGCGCCAGCAGCCAGCCGGGACGTATGAACACTGAAGCTTTCTTT.

The chain has TRBV11-1 and TRBJ2-1; D is possibly TRBD1 (6 bases). The CDR3 is 16 residues long. The ends were cut back, 5 bases at V and 1 base at J, with 15 bases in the middle. Germline V gene sequence: CDR1 SGHAT, CDR2 FQDESV (reference sequence). CDR3 coding DNA: TGTGCCAGCAGCCCCTCACAGGGACGGTCCTACAATGAGCAGTTCTTC. It codes for CASSPSQGRSYNEQFF. The complete variable domain, with remaining parts taken from reference TRBV11-1 and TRBJ2-1, reads EAEVAQSPRYKITEKSQAVAFWCDPISGHATLYWYRQILGQGPELLVQFQDESVVDDSQLPKDRFSAERLKGVDSTLKIQPAELGDSAMYLCASSPSQGRSYNEQFFGPGTRLTVL.

The rearrangement uses TRBV6-1 and TRBJ1-3, with D possibly being TRBD1 (5 bases). This CDR3 contains 15 residues. Germline lookup yields CDR1 MNHNS and CDR2 SASEGT. V was clipped by 4 bases and J by 2 bases, with 12 bases between them. CDR3 region: CASSGVGTAGNTIYF. The CDR3 DNA follows: TGTGCCAGCAGTGGTGTGGGGACCGCTGGAAACACCATATATTTT.

This sequence joins TRBV10-3 and TRBJ2-7, with 8 bases that match TRBD1. V was clipped by 3 bases and J by 6 bases; unmatched bases: 16. CDR3 length: 17 amino acids. CDR1 is ENHRY, CDR2 SYGVKD, per germline. This chain's CDR3 is CAISETWQGQGICEQYF. The CDR3 DNA follows: TGTGCCATCAGTGAAACGTGGCAAGGACAGGGTATCTGCGAGCAGTACTTC.

The V and J genes are TRBV19 and TRBJ2-2; D is unresolved. The V gene lost 2 bases and the J gene lost 7 bases, with 2 bases spanning the gap. Germline V gene lookup returns CDR1 LNHDA and CDR2 SQIVND (reference sequence). The CDR3 has 11 residues. CDR3 amino acids: CASSILGELFF. CDR3 bases: TGTGCCAGTAGTATACTCGGGGAGCTGTTTTTT. Based on the CDR3 plus reference TRBV19 and TRBJ2-2, the full variable domain is DGGITQSPKYLFRKEGQNVTLSCEQNLNHDAMYWYRQDPGQGLRLIYYSQIVNDFQKGDIAEGYSVSREKKESFPLTVTSAQKNPTAFYLCASSILGELFFGEGSRLTVL.